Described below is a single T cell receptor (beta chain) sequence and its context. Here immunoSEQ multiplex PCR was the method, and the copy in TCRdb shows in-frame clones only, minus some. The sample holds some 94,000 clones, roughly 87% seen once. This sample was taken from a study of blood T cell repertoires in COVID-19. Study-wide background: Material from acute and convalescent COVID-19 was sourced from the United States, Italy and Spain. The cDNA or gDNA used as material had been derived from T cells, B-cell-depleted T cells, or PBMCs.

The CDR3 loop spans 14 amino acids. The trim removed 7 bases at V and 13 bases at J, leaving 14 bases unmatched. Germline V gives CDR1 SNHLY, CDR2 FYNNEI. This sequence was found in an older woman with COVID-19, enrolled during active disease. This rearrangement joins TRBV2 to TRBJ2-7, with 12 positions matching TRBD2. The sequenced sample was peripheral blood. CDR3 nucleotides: TGTGCCAGCACCCTGGGACTAGCGGGCCACGAGGTTTACTTC. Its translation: CASTLGLAGHEVYF.